This entry is about one T cell receptor beta chain. Authors' methods: Counts of nucleated cells, estimated from reference gene primer amplification, were obtained. Here immunoSEQ multiplex PCR was the method, and the copy in TCRdb shows in-frame clones only, minus some. The DNA was the basis for D and trimming; V, J and clone size are from that table. This table has approximately 200,000 clones, roughly 84% appearing once. The sample belongs to a study of blood T cell repertoires in COVID-19. Overall study context: There were acute and convalescent COVID-19 samples, and they came from the United States, Italy and Spain. From T cells, B-cell-depleted T cells, or PBMCs came the material, which was cDNA or gDNA.

The CDR3 spans 15 residues. V lost 1 base to trimming and J lost 8 bases; unmatched junction nucleotides: 6. The V gene's germline CDR1 is MGHDK and CDR2 SYGVNS. The J gene is TRBJ2-1, the V gene TRBV25-1; 9 bases match TRBD2. This clonotype was sampled from a middle-aged man with acute or convalescent COVID-19. Sequences were obtained from peripheral blood. CDR3 residues: CASSELGGGADEQFF. The CDR3 region has the DNA TGTGCCAGCAGTGAATTAGGCGGGGGGGCAGATGAGCAGTTCTTC.